This TCR beta chain was found in a study of shared clonotypes between healthy human individuals. Notes on the study in general: The represented genetic and exposure-history diversity was limited by the small number of donors. Around 5% was the fraction of naive CD4 clonotypes found shared across several donors.

Some clones are missing from TCRdb's copy, which holds only in-frame ones; the method was immunoSEQ multiplex PCR. The sample carries about 2.2 million clones, about 93% recorded once. Trimming cost V 5 bases and J 2 bases, with 28 bases left between them. Germline CDR1 reads SGHVS; CDR2 reads FNYEAQ. This CDR3 is 19 amino acids long. Naive CD8 cells lacked CD45RO and underwent positive selection for CCR7, leaving out terminally differentiated effector memory CD45RA+ cells. Those who donated were healthy HIV-negative adults, with no recent acute infections or vaccinations reported. In the case of this clone: What it recognizes is unknown.

Sequencing input: naive CD8+ T cells from PBMCs. V gene TRBV7-6 combines with J gene TRBJ2-7; D may correspond to TRBD1 or TRBD2 (5 bases each). The TCR sequence derives from a man aged 18 to 30 in good health. Some clones in this sample may be carry-over from other donors' samples. This chain's CDR3 is CASSPGRASGPSTPYEQYF. CDR3 in DNA: TGTGCCAGCAGCCCCGGAAGGGCCTCGGGGCCCTCGACCCCCTACGAGCAGTACTTC.